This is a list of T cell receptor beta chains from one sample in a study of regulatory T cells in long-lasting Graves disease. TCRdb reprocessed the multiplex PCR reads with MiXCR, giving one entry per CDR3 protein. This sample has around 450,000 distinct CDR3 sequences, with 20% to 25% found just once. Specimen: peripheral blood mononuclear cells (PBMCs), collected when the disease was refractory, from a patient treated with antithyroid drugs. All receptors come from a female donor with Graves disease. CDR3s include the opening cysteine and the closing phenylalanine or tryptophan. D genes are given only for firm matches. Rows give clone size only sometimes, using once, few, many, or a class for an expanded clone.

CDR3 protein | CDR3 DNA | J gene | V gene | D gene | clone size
CASSLDQRVREVSYEQYF | TGTGCCAGCAGCTTAGATCAAAGGGTGCGGGAGGTTTCCTACGAGCAGTACTTC | TRBJ2-7 | TRBV7-9 | TRBD2 | few
CASSLPAGGSYEQYF | TGTGCCAGCAGCTTACCAGCGGGAGGATCCTACGAGCAGTACTTC | TRBJ2-7 | TRBV11-2 | TRBD2 | many
CASSSADQGSGNTIYF | TGTGCCAGCAGTTCCGCCGACCAGGGCTCTGGAAACACCATATATTTT | TRBJ1-3 | TRBV28 | - | -
CASSAFNKYEQYF | TGTGCCAGTAGTGCCTTTAATAAATACGAGCAGTACTTC | TRBJ2-7 | TRBV19 | - | -
CSVEPVVGVGYTF | TGCAGCGTTGAACCCGTTGTAGGGGTAGGCTACACCTTC | TRBJ1-2 | TRBV29-1 | - | -
CASSYGTSEGELFF | TGTGCCAGCAGTTACGGGACTAGCGAAGGGGAGCTGTTTTTT | TRBJ2-2 | TRBV6-2/TRBV6-3 | TRBD2 | -
CASRKLRTGKNTEAFF | TGTGCCAGCAGAAAACTAAGGACAGGCAAGAACACTGAAGCTTTCTTT | TRBJ1-1 | TRBV5-8 | TRBD1 | many
CASSLMGPAGLEQYF | TGTGCCAGCAGTTTAATGGGACCGGCGGGCCTCGAGCAGTACTTC | TRBJ2-7 | TRBV27 | - | -
CASSETGTGAVELFF | TGTGCCAGCAGTGAGACCGGGACAGGGGCCGTGGAGCTGTTTTTT | TRBJ2-2 | TRBV28 | TRBD1 | -
CASSKGAGELFF | TGTGCCAGCAGCAAGGGGGCCGGGGAGCTGTTTTTT | TRBJ2-2 | TRBV7-3 | - | few
CASGSLDRARDTQYF | TGTGCCAGCGGGTCACTCGACAGGGCCAGAGATACGCAGTATTTT | TRBJ2-3 | TRBV28 | TRBD1 | -
CSAKGLAGTYEQYF | TGCAGTGCTAAGGGCCTAGCGGGCACCTACGAGCAGTACTTC | TRBJ2-7 | TRBV20-1 | TRBD2 | many
CSAPPADRGSTEAFF | TGCAGTGCCCCCCCCGCGGACAGGGGGAGTACTGAAGCTTTCTTT | TRBJ1-1 | TRBV20-1 | TRBD1 | -
CASSLVLRRVWSGANVLTF | TGTGCCAGCAGCTTAGTACTCCGGCGAGTCTGGTCTGGGGCCAACGTCCTGACTTTC | TRBJ2-6 | TRBV7-9 | - | -
CASSLLTQGQYF | TGTGCCAGCAGTTTGCTTACCCAAGGGCAGTATTTT | TRBJ2-3 | TRBV28 | - | -
CASSRGTVGTEAFF | TGCGCCAGCAGTCGGGGGACGGTGGGCACTGAAGCTTTCTTT | TRBJ1-1 | TRBV5-1 | - | few
CASSFRDGSNTEAFF | TGTGCCAGCAGTTTCCGGGACGGATCGAACACTGAAGCTTTCTTT | TRBJ1-1 | TRBV27 | - | many
CASTPLPRLNTGELFF | TGTGCCAGCACCCCCCTTCCTCGATTGAACACCGGGGAGCTGTTTTTT | TRBJ2-2 | TRBV6-1 | - | few
CASSTYRGKRTQYF | TGTGCCAGCAGTACATACAGGGGGAAGAGGACCCAGTACTTC | TRBJ2-5 | TRBV6-2/TRBV6-3 | TRBD1 | many
CASRYRSDNTEAFF | TGTGCCAGCAGATACCGCAGCGACAACACTGAAGCTTTCTTT | TRBJ1-1 | TRBV6-1 | - | -
CASSGTGKGGYTF | TGTGCCAGCAGTGGAACAGGGAAGGGAGGCTACACCTTC | TRBJ1-2 | TRBV2 | - | many
CATNRAPDSPLHF | TGTGCCACCAACAGGGCTCCGGATTCACCCCTCCACTTT | TRBJ1-6 | TRBV18 | - | -
CASSSIRGKKGTYEQYF | TGTGCCAGCAGCTCTATCCGCGGGAAAAAGGGAACCTACGAGCAGTACTTC | TRBJ2-7 | TRBV11-2 | - | -
CASSQKRSQPQHF | TGTGCCAGCAGCCAAAAGAGGTCTCAGCCCCAGCATTTT | TRBJ1-5 | TRBV3-1 | - | few
CASSLWAGESDRTGELFF | TGTGCCAGCAGTTTATGGGCGGGGGAATCTGACAGGACCGGGGAGCTGTTTTTT | TRBJ2-2 | TRBV28 | - | many
CASNQGRADYGYTF | TGTGCCAGTAACCAGGGAAGGGCGGACTATGGCTACACCTTC | TRBJ1-2 | TRBV19 | - | many
CASSYVTGVSETQYF | TGTGCCAGCAGTTACGTAACAGGGGTCTCAGAGACCCAGTACTTC | TRBJ2-5 | TRBV6-5 | TRBD1 | -
CASARAVGYPSNHLLNTEAFF | TGTGCTAGTGCCCGGGCGGTCGGGTATCCCTCCAATCACCTATTGAACACTGAAGCTTTCTTT | TRBJ1-1 | TRBV12-5 | - | many
CASSPGTTHYQLEDEQFF | TGTGCCAGCAGCCCCGGGACCACCCACTACCAACTCGAGGATGAGCAGTTCTTC | TRBJ2-1 | TRBV7-9 | - | -
CASSIGQGAGEKLFF | TGTGCCAGTAGTATCGGTCAGGGGGCTGGTGAAAAACTGTTTTTT | TRBJ1-4 | TRBV19 | TRBD1 | many
CASSSEGGLGQPQHF | TGTGCCAGCAGCTCCGAGGGAGGTCTCGGTCAGCCCCAGCATTTT | TRBJ1-5 | TRBV9 | - | -
CASSYSRNTEAFF | TGTGCCAGCAGTTACTCGAGGAACACTGAAGCTTTCTTT | TRBJ1-1 | TRBV6-5 | - | many
CASSPQTGENTEAFF | TGTGCCAGCTCACCACAGACAGGGGAAAACACTGAAGCTTTCTTT | TRBJ1-1 | TRBV18 | TRBD1 | few
CASSLNPGLHTEAFF | TGCGCCAGCAGCTTAAATCCGGGTTTGCACACTGAAGCTTTCTTT | TRBJ1-1 | TRBV5-1 | - | -
CASSLKTGGNYGYTF | TGTGCCAGCAGTTTAAAGACAGGGGGTAACTATGGCTACACCTTC | TRBJ1-2 | TRBV28 | TRBD1 | -
CSVDVSGYTF | TGCAGCGTTGACGTGAGTGGCTACACCTTC | TRBJ1-2 | TRBV29-1 | - | many
CASSVVTVGGELFF | TGTGCCAGCAGCGTAGTAACGGTGGGCGGGGAGCTGTTTTTT | TRBJ2-2 | TRBV9 | - | -
CASSFTGSAGEQYF | TGTGCCAGCAGCTTTACAGGGAGCGCCGGGGAGCAGTACTTC | TRBJ2-7 | TRBV7-3 | - | many
CASSPYARDRVFGQYF | TGTGCCAGCAGCCCCTATGCGAGGGACAGGGTTTTCGGGCAGTACTTC | TRBJ2-7 | TRBV16 | TRBD1 | many
CATSDWANSYEQYF | TGTGCCACCAGTGATTGGGCGAACTCCTACGAGCAGTACTTC | TRBJ2-7 | TRBV24-1 | - | once
CASRTYILSYEQYF | TGTGCCAGCAGGACGTACATCCTCTCCTACGAGCAGTACTTC | TRBJ2-7 | TRBV7-2 | - | -
CSADTGTHYGYTF | TGCAGCGCCGACACCGGGACTCACTATGGCTACACCTTC | TRBJ1-2 | TRBV29-1 | - | -
CASSVQRNTEAFF | TGTGCCAGCAGTGTCCAACGAAACACTGAAGCTTTCTTT | TRBJ1-1 | TRBV6-1 | - | many
CAILGGVTEAFF | TGTGCCATCCTAGGGGGAGTCACTGAAGCTTTCTTT | TRBJ1-1 | TRBV7-9 | - | -
CASSEGSGGYSNQPQHF | TGTGCCAGCAGTGAAGGATCAGGGGGATATAGCAATCAGCCCCAGCATTTT | TRBJ1-5 | TRBV2 | TRBD1 | few
CASSLVGGGWDTEAFF | TGTGCCAGCAGCTTAGTAGGCGGAGGGTGGGACACTGAAGCTTTCTTT | TRBJ1-1 | TRBV7-9 | - | many
CASSSTGLGNQPQHF | TGTGCCAGCAGCTCCACTGGACTAGGGAATCAGCCCCAGCATTTT | TRBJ1-5 | TRBV13 | - | -
CASSLSTGQGTDTQYF | TGTGCCAGCAGTTTATCGACGGGACAGGGCACAGATACGCAGTATTTT | TRBJ2-3 | TRBV27 | TRBD1 | -
CASSLGTGEKLFF | TGTGCCAGCAGTTTAGGAACAGGGGAAAAACTGTTTTTT | TRBJ1-4 | TRBV12-3/TRBV12-4 | - | many
CASSSPGGSGETQYF | TGTGCCAGCAGCTCCCCTGGCGGCTCCGGGGAGACCCAGTACTTC | TRBJ2-5 | TRBV13 | - | -
CASRRVSMNTEAFF | TGTGCCAGTAGGCGGGTTTCTATGAACACTGAAGCTTTCTTT | TRBJ1-1 | TRBV19 | - | many
CASSEGGRHPYEQYF | TGTGCCAGCAGTGAAGGAGGGCGGCACCCCTACGAGCAGTACTTC | TRBJ2-7 | TRBV6-1 | - | -
CASTSPGVLETQYF | TGTGCCAGCACCTCCCCGGGTGTGTTGGAGACCCAGTACTTC | TRBJ2-5 | TRBV28 | - | -
CSAGGGERDTGELFF | TGCAGCGCCGGCGGAGGGGAGAGGGACACCGGGGAGCTGTTTTTT | TRBJ2-2 | TRBV29-1 | - | once
CASSAGQIYGYTF | TGCGCCAGCAGCGCGGGACAGATCTATGGCTACACCTTC | TRBJ1-2 | TRBV5-1 | TRBD1 | few
CSALLAGPDTQYF | TGCAGTGCCCTACTAGCGGGACCAGATACGCAGTATTTT | TRBJ2-3 | TRBV20-1 | TRBD2 | -
CATSRGRQINEKLFF | TGTGCCACCAGCAGAGGCAGGCAGATTAATGAAAAACTGTTTTTT | TRBJ1-4 | TRBV15 | - | few
CATSRDAVVGTSGPSYEQYF | TGTGCCACCAGCAGAGATGCCGTTGTGGGTACTAGCGGTCCCTCCTACGAGCAGTACTTC | TRBJ2-7 | TRBV15 | TRBD2 | few
CAISQDSGGYTF | TGTGCCATCAGCCAGGACTCGGGTGGCTACACCTTC | TRBJ1-2 | TRBV10-3 | - | few
CASSETAVGELFF | TGTGCCAGCAGTGAAACAGCAGTCGGGGAGCTGTTTTTT | TRBJ2-2 | TRBV25-1 | - | few